The clone carrying this T cell receptor beta chain occurred a few times. This sample is part of a study of Ad26.COV2.S vaccination and SARS-CoV-2 variants. Study-level background: Donor was in the COV1001 Ad26.COV2.S trial arm. Ad26.COV2.S, an intramuscular injection, was given once or twice 56 days apart.

The CDR3 spans 14 residues. Trimming left V 1 base short and J 7 bases short, with 10 bases between. Germline CDR1 is LGHDT and CDR2 is YNNKEL (reference sequence). The treatment denotes: approximately 18 received Ad26.COV2.S at low or high dose, single or two shots; 5 received placebo; per-sample allocation not given. Day 63 following the first vaccine or placebo injection was when the samples were taken. Sequencing was performed with immunoSEQ multiplex PCR; in TCRdb, only in-frame clones are kept and a portion is missing. The sample consists of 300,000 to 500,000 clones, approximately 91% of them appearing once.

This receptor was identified in a person between 18 and 59 years old who received the Ad26.COV2.S COVID-19 vaccine or a placebo. The sample in question was peripheral blood, obtained in a trial of Ad26.COV2.S vaccine versus placebo. V and J are TRBV3-1 (or the pseudogene TRBV3-2) and TRBJ1-4; D perhaps matches TRBD1 (5 bases). The CDR3 here is CASSQGRGAEKLFF. DNA of the CDR3: TGTGCCAGCAGCCAAGGCCGCGGGGCTGAAAAACTGTTTTTT.